Listed below are T cell receptor beta chains from one sample, sequenced in a study of neurological immune-mediated disorders. TCRdb used MiXCR to reprocess the 5' RACE reads, holding one entry per CDR3 protein. This sample has about 46,000 distinct CDR3 sequences, with 1.9% found just once. Sequencing input: PBMCs. The receptors were sampled from a woman aged 40 to 50 with multiple sclerosis. The CDR3 runs from the conserved cysteine through the conserved F or W. The order of the fields is clone size, J gene, V gene, D gene, CDR3 DNA, CDR3 protein. A D gene is named only where the DNA matches it firmly. Where a row states a size, it is once, few, many or the class of an expanded clone; other rows omit it.

many | TRBJ2-3 | TRBV7-9 | - | TGTGCCAGCAGCTTATCAGGCACAGATACGCAGTATTTT | CASSLSGTDTQYF
many | TRBJ2-5 | TRBV2 | - | TGTGCCAGCAGTGAGGGGGAGACCCAGTACTTC | CASSEGETQYF
many | TRBJ1-2 | TRBV7-6 | - | TGTGCCAGCAGCTTATTAGGAAACGACTATGGCTACACCTTC | CASSLLGNDYGYTF
many | TRBJ2-1 | TRBV5-1 | TRBD2 | TGCGCCAGCAGCACCTGGACTAGCGGGGGGGCTAATGAGCAGTTCTTC | CASSTWTSGGANEQFF
many | TRBJ2-1 | TRBV6-2/TRBV6-3 | TRBD2 | TGTGCCAGCAGTTACGGGGGACTAGCGCCGTACAATGAGCAGTTCTTC | CASSYGGLAPYNEQFF
many | TRBJ2-7 | TRBV7-9 | - | TGTGCCAGCAGCCCCGACAGACCCTACGAGCAGTACTTC | CASSPDRPYEQYF
many | TRBJ1-2 | TRBV4-1 | TRBD1 | TGCGCCAGCAGCCAAGCCCCTACGACAGGGCTCTATGGCTACACCTTC | CASSQAPTTGLYGYTF
many | TRBJ1-5 | TRBV20-1 | - | TGCAGTGCTAGAGATCGGATGGGAGGGGATCAGCCCCAGCATTTT | CSARDRMGGDQPQHF
- | TRBJ2-1 | TRBV5-4 | TRBD2 | TGTGCCAGCAGCCGACTAGCGGGGGGGGGGGCTGAGAATGAGCAGTTCTTC | CASSRLAGGGAENEQFF
many | TRBJ2-1 | TRBV18 | - | TGTGCCAGCTCACCACAGGGAACACAAAATGAGCAGTTCTTC | CASSPQGTQNEQFF
many | TRBJ2-1 | TRBV6-5 | - | TGTGCCAGCAGTTACTCGAATGGACAAGAGCAGTTCTTC | CASSYSNGQEQFF